This entry lists 16 T cell receptor beta chains sequenced from one sample in a study of T cell repertoires in cytomegalovirus infection. Using its own MiXCR run on the reads, TCRdb lists one record per CDR3 protein. This sample has about half a million distinct CDR3 sequences, with about 44% found just once. Their antigens remain unidentified. Sample: cultured PBMCs, taken from culture after CMV antigen stimulation. Receptors were obtained from a human donor in good health (CMV status not recorded). Some clones in this sample may be carry-over from other donors' samples.

Details on this clonotype: Just one base apart from a much larger clone, this may be a read error. The chain has TRBV7-8 and TRBJ2-7, with TRBD2 matching over 8 bases. In germline, CDR1 is SGHVS, CDR2 FQNEAQ. This CDR3 is 14 amino acids long. Written as DNA, the CDR3 is TGTGCCAGCAGCGGCGGGGGGACCACCTACGGGCAGTACTTC. Amino acids: CASSGGGTTYGQYF.

The chain has TRBV7-9 and TRBJ2-4; TRBD2 might be the D (5 bases). Germline V gives CDR1 SEHNR, CDR2 FQNEAQ (reference sequence). The V gene lost 3 bases and the J gene lost 3 bases, with 27 bases spanning the gap. The CDR3 extends over 20 amino acids. CDR3 nucleotide sequence: TGTGCCAGCAGCTTTAACGAAGGGAGCCTGGCGATATTAGGCAAAAACATTCAGTACTTC. It yields the protein CASSFNEGSLAILGKNIQYF.

J is TRBJ2-2 and V is TRBV4-1; D tentatively fits TRBD1 or TRBD2 (6 bases each). The CDR3 runs 20 residues. Germline-derived CDR1 and CDR2 are MGHRA and YSYEKL. Trimming removed 4 bases at V and 4 bases at J, with 28 bases between. The CDR3 DNA is TGCGCCAGCAGCCCCCGGCTCGTGGGGGGCTCGCCAGAGGGCACCGGGGAGCTGTTTTTT. Protein product: CASSPRLVGGSPEGTGELFF.

This chain connects TRBV7-2 to TRBJ1-1; D remains ambiguous. Deletions cut 5 bases from V and 4 bases from J, with 14 bases between. Germline values: CDR1 SGHTA, CDR2 FQGNSA. The CDR3 is made up of 14 amino acids. CDR3 sequence reads: CASSALIDPTEAFF. The DNA of the CDR3 is TGTGCCAGCAGCGCGCTTATTGATCCCACTGAAGCTTTCTTT.

The genes are TRBV27 and TRBJ2-1; weak D call: TRBD1 (6 bases). Germline CDR1 and CDR2: MNHEY and SMNVEV (reference sequence). Trimming took off 4 bases at V and 8 bases at J, with 12 bases between the two ends. The CDR3 spans 13 residues. The CDR3 DNA sequence: TGTGCCAGCAGTTCCAACAGGGTGTATGAGCAGTTCTTC. Protein: CASSSNRVYEQFF.

The chain links TRBV7-6 to TRBJ2-7, with 10 bases aligning to TRBD2. V lost 5 bases and J lost 2; bases outside the gene matches: 15. Germline lookup yields CDR1 SGHVS and CDR2 FNYEAQ. The CDR3 is 18 amino acids. The CDR3 loop reads CASSPPNGGLASTYEQYF. In nucleotides, the CDR3 is TGTGCCAGCAGCCCACCCAACGGGGGACTAGCGTCCACCTACGAGCAGTACTTC.

V is TRBV28 and J is TRBJ2-5; D assignment may be TRBD1 or TRBD2 (5 bases each). CDR3 length: 13 residues. V lost 5 bases and J 5 bases, leaving 12 bases between the germline ends. CDR1 MDHEN and CDR2 SYDVKM come from the germline V gene. CDR3 DNA sequence: TGTGCCAGCAGTCCACTGGGGGAGGAGACCCAGTACTTC. This translates into CASSPLGEETQYF.

This clonotype has only a few counts. V is TRBV7-2 and J is TRBJ2-5; weak D call: TRBD1 (5 bases). The CDR3 consists of 14 residues. The germline V gene has CDR1 SGHTA and CDR2 FQGNSA. The ends were cut back, 6 bases at V and 0 bases at J, with 11 bases in the middle. The CDR3 here is CASSSRVYQETQYF. The CDR3 nucleotides are TGTGCCAGCAGTTCCAGGGTGTACCAAGAGACCCAGTACTTC.

The rearrangement uses TRBV5-5 and TRBJ2-3; 11 bases are a match to TRBD2. Germline CDR1 reads SGHKS; CDR2 reads YYEKEE (reference sequence). The CDR3 spans 15 residues. Trimming cost V 6 bases and J 1 base; bases outside gene matches: 4. CDR3 sequence: CASNQLAGGTDTQYF. CDR3 sequence (DNA): TGTGCCAGCAACCAACTAGCGGGGGGCACAGATACGCAGTATTTT.

In its sample, this clonotype was seen a few times. The gene calls are TRBV12-3 or TRBV12-4 and TRBJ2-1, with 10 bases that match TRBD2. Germline trimming cut 5 bases from V and 6 bases from J; bases unmatched to any gene: 7. The CDR3 has 15 amino acids. DNA for the CDR3: TGTGCCAGCAGTCCGAGCGGGGGGGCCTCCAATGAGCAGTTCTTC. This gives the protein CASSPSGGASNEQFF.

The CDR3 DNA is TGTGCCATCAGTTCCCAAGAGACCCAGTACTTC. Residues: CAISSQETQYF. The gene calls are TRBV10-3 and TRBJ2-5, with D hard to call. V was pared by 5 bases and J by 1 base, with 2 bases between. CDR1 ENHRY and CDR2 SYGVKD come from the germline V gene. The CDR3 covers 11 residues.

The rearrangement joins TRBV12-3 or TRBV12-4 to TRBJ1-1; TRBD1 might be the D (6 bases). The V end was cut by 3 bases, the J end by 7 bases, with 9 bases between. This CDR3 region has 12 residues. CDR3 in amino acids: CASSFGQYEAFF. Written as DNA, the CDR3 is TGTGCCAGCAGTTTCGGACAGTATGAAGCTTTCTTT.

The chain couples TRBV4-3 to TRBJ2-5, with 8 nucleotides matching TRBD2. The CDR3 has 17 amino acids. Looked up from germline, CDR1 is LGHNA and CDR2 is YSLEER. V dropped 0 bases and J dropped 4; count of bases not matched to a gene: 10. The CDR3 reads CASSQDWDGRAPETQYF. The DNA for the CDR3 is TGCGCCAGCAGCCAAGATTGGGACGGGAGGGCTCCAGAGACCCAGTACTTC.

This sequence joins TRBV7-2 and TRBJ2-7, with D possibly TRBD2 on 6 matching bases. Germline values: CDR1 SGHTA, CDR2 FQGNSA. The CDR3 extends over 14 amino acids. V was shortened by 8 bases and J by 2 bases, with 16 bases between the two germline ends. The CDR3 sequence is CASGRVGGTYEQYF. Written as DNA, the CDR3 is TGTGCCAGCGGAAGGGTGGGCGGGACCTACGAGCAGTACTTC.

The chain is built from TRBV6-2 or TRBV6-3 and TRBJ2-3; tentatively, D is TRBD2 (5 bases). The CDR3 is 15 residues long. Germline-derived CDR1 and CDR2 are MNHEY and SVGEGT. Trimming took 3 bases from V and 4 from J, leaving 14 bases between them. CDR3 DNA: TGTGCCAGCAGTTATGAGGGCAGGACGGCAGATACGCAGTATTTT. Translation: CASSYEGRTADTQYF.

This chain uses TRBV11-2 with TRBJ2-3; 12 bases agree with TRBD2. Germline CDR1 reads SGHAT; CDR2 reads FQNNGV. The CDR3 contains 17 residues. Unmatched junction bases numbered 6, after V lost 5 bases and J lost 0 bases. CDR3 coding DNA: TGTGCCAGCAGCGGGGGCGGACTAGCGGGAAGCACAGATACGCAGTATTTT. It translates to CASSGGGLAGSTDTQYF.